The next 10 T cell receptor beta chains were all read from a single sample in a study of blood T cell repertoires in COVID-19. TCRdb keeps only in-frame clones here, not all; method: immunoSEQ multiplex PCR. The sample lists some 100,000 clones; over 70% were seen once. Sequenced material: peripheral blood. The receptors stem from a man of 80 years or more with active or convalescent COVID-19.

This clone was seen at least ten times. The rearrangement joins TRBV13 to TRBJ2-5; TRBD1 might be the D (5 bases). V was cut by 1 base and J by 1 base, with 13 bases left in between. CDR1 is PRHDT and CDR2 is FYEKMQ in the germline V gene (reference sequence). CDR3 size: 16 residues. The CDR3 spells CASSLAVSGAQETQYF. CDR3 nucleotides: TGTGCCAGCAGCTTAGCGGTCAGTGGGGCCCAAGAGACCCAGTACTTC. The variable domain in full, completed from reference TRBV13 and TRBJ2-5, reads AAGVIQSPRHLIKEKRETATLKCYPIPRHDTVYWYQQGPGQDPQFLISFYEKMQSDKGSIPDRFSAQQFSDYHSELNMSSLELGDSALYFCASSLAVSGAQETQYFGPGTRLLVL.

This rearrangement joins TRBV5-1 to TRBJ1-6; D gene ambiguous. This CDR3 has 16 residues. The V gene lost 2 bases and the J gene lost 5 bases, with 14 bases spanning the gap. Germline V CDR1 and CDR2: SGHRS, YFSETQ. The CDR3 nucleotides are TGCGCCAGCAGCTTAAAAGACAACTTTAATAATTCACCCCTCCACTTT. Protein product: CASSLKDNFNNSPLHF.

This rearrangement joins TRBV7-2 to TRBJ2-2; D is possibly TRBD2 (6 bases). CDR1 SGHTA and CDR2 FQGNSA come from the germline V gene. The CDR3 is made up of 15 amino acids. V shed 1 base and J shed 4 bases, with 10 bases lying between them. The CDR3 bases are TGTGCCAGCAGCTTAGTACTAGCACCCACCGGGGAGCTGTTTTTT. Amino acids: CASSLVLAPTGELFF.

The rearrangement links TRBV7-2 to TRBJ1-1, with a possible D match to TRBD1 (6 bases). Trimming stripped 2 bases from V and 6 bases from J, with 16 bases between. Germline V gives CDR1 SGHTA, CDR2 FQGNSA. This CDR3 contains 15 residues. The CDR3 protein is CASSLRGRGVAEAFF. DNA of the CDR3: TGTGCCAGCAGCTTACGGGGCAGGGGAGTCGCTGAAGCTTTCTTT. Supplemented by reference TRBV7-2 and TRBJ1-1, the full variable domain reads GAGVSQSPSNKVTEKGKDVELRCDPISGHTALYWYRQSLGQGLEFLIYFQGNSAPDKSGLPSDRFSAERTGGSVSTLTIQRTQQEDSAVYLCASSLRGRGVAEAFFGQGTRLTVV.

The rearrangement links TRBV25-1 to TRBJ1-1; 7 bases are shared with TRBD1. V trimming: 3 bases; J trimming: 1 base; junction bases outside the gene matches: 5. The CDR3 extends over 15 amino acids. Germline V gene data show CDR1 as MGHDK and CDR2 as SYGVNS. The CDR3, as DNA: TGTGCCAGCAGTGACCGGGACAGACCGAACACTGAAGCTTTCTTT. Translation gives CASSDRDRPNTEAFF.

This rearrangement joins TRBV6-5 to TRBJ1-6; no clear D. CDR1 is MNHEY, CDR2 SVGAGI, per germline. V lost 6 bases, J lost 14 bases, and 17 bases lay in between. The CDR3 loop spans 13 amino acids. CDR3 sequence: CASRLSSFEALHF. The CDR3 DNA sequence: TGTGCCAGCAGATTGTCAAGTTTCGAGGCCCTCCACTTT.

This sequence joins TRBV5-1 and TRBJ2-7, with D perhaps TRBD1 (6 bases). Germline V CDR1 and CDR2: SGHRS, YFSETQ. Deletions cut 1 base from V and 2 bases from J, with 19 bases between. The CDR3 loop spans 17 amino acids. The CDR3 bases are TGCGCCAGCAGCTTGAGAGTTCCGGGACAAGGAGCCTACGAGCAGTACTTC. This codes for CASSLRVPGQGAYEQYF. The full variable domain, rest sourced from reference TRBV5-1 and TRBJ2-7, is KAGVTQTPRYLIKTRGQQVTLSCSPISGHRSVSWYQQTPGQGLQFLFEYFSETQRNKGNFPGRFSGRQFSNSRSEMNVSTLELGDSALYLCASSLRVPGQGAYEQYFGPGTRLTVT.

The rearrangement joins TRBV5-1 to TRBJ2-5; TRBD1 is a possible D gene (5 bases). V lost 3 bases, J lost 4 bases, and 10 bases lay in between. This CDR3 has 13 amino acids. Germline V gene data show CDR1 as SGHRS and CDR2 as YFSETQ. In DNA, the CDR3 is TGCGCCAGCAGCTCCCTGACAGCAGAGACCCAGTACTTC. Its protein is CASSSLTAETQYF.

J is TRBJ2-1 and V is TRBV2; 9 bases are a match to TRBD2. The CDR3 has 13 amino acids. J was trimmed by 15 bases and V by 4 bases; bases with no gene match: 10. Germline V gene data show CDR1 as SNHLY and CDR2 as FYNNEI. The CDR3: CASSASLSGGRFF. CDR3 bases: TGTGCCAGCAGTGCCTCGTTGAGCGGGGGGAGGTTCTTC. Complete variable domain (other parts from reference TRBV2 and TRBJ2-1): EPEVTQTPSHQVTQMGQEVILRCVPISNHLYFYWYRQILGQKVEFLVSFYNNEISEKSEIFDDQFSVERPDGSNFTLKIRSTKLEDSAMYFCASSASLSGGRFFGPGTRLTVL.

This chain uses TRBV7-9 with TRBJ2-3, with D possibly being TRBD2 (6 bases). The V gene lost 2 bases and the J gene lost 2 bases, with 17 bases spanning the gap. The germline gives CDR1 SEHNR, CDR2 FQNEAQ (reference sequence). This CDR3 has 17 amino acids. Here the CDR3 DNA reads TGTGCCAGCAGCTTACGGGGCGCGGGGAGCCTCACAGATACGCAGTATTTT. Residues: CASSLRGAGSLTDTQYF. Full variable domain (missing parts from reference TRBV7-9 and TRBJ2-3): DTGVSQNPRHKITKRGQNVTFRCDPISEHNRLYWYRQTLGQGPEFLTYFQNEAQLEKSRLLSDRFSAERPKGSFSTLEIQRTEQGDSAMYLCASSLRGAGSLTDTQYFGPGTRLTVL.